Listed below are T cell receptor beta chains from one sample, sequenced in a study of cytomegalovirus exposure and HLA in healthy donors. Repertoires were generated with immunoSEQ multiplex PCR, while TCRdb's copy carries only in-frame clones and drops some. The profile shows some 190,000 clones, 9.5% of them singletons. The sequencing sample was made of PBMCs. The receptors were sampled from a woman younger than 45 in good health and CMV-seropositive. CDR3s include the opening cysteine and the closing phenylalanine or tryptophan. A D gene is named only where the DNA matches it firmly. Not all rows give a size; the values are once, few, many and, for expanded clones, a class.

size	V	J	length	D	DNA	CDR3
NA	TRBV29-1	TRBJ1-2	14	TRBD1	TGCAGCGTTTTCGGACAGGGGGCTTACTATGGCTACACCTTC	CSVFGQGAYYGYTF
few	TRBV2	TRBJ1-1	12	NA	TGTGCCAGCAGTGGGACGGCGGGGGGAGCTTTCTTT	CASSGTAGGAFF
few	TRBV27	TRBJ1-4	16	NA	TGTGCCAGCAGTTCTTCCTGGAGGAGGGCGGATGAAAAACTGTTTTTT	CASSSSWRRADEKLFF
few	TRBV27	TRBJ2-7	15	NA	TGTGCCAGCAGTTTATTGGGCAGGACATCCTACGAGCAGTACTTC	CASSLLGRTSYEQYF
few	TRBV4-2	TRBJ2-5	15	NA	TGTGCCAGCAGCCAAGGCGAGGACAGTCAAGAGACCCAGTACTTC	CASSQGEDSQETQYF
few	TRBV19	TRBJ1-1	13	NA	TGTGCCAGTAGTATAACAGAGAACACTGAAGCTTTCTTT	CASSITENTEAFF
few	TRBV30	TRBJ1-1	13	NA	TGTGCCTGGAGAACGGGTCCGAACACTGAAGCTTTCTTT	CAWRTGPNTEAFF
few	TRBV7-8	TRBJ1-4	15	TRBD1	TGTGCCAGCAGCCATAACAGGGGGCGAGGTGAAAAACTGTTTTTT	CASSHNRGRGEKLFF
NA	TRBV9	TRBJ2-1	18	TRBD2	TGTGCCAGCAGCGTAGTAGCGGGGGGACTAGCGGGAGATAATGAGCAGTTCTTC	CASSVVAGGLAGDNEQFF
NA	TRBV4-1	TRBJ2-1	14	NA	TGCGCCAGCAGAACGGACTCCGCCTACAATGAGCAGTTCTTC	CASRTDSAYNEQFF
few	TRBV29-1	TRBJ2-5	13	TRBD1	TGCAGCGCTGTGGCAGGGGGCGGGGAGACCCAGTACTTC	CSAVAGGGETQYF
NA	TRBV4-2	TRBJ1-5	18	NA	TGTGCCAGCAGCCAAGACGCAGCGGCCCGAATGAGAGGTCAGCCCCAGCATTTT	CASSQDAAARMRGQPQHF
NA	TRBV2	TRBJ1-1	14	NA	TGTGCCAGCAGCCCCCGGACAGTGAACACTGAAGCTTTCTTT	CASSPRTVNTEAFF
NA	TRBV4-2	TRBJ2-1	15	NA	TGTGCCAGCAGCCAAAGTGCAGCTCTAGGGGATGAGCAGTTCTTC	CASSQSAALGDEQFF
few	TRBV18	TRBJ2-2	17	TRBD2	TGTGCCAGCTCACCACCGTCCAGCGGGAGGGCCGGCGGGGAGCTGTTTTTT	CASSPPSSGRAGGELFF
few	TRBV4-2	TRBJ1-1	18	NA	TGTGCCAGCAGCCGTAGGATTGTCGAGGGACATTCGAACACTGAAGCTTTCTTT	CASSRRIVEGHSNTEAFF
few	TRBV6-5	TRBJ1-1	14	TRBD1	TGTGCCAGCAGTTACGGGACAGGGGATACTGAAGCTTTCTTT	CASSYGTGDTEAFF
NA	TRBV12-5	TRBJ2-7	14	TRBD2	TGTGCTAGTGGGCTTAGCGGGAGTTCCTACGAGCAGTACTTC	CASGLSGSSYEQYF
NA	TRBV6-6	TRBJ2-1	13	NA	TGTGCCAGCAGTTACCCCCGTTTAGATGAGCAGTTCTTC	CASSYPRLDEQFF
NA	TRBV7-8	TRBJ2-7	13	NA	TGTGCCAGCAGCTTGCGGCAAACCTACGAGCAGTACTTC	CASSLRQTYEQYF
NA	TRBV19	TRBJ2-7	12	TRBD1	TGTGCCTCCGGGACAGGGTCCTACGAGCAGTACTTC	CASGTGSYEQYF
NA	TRBV5-1	TRBJ2-7	14	NA	TGCGCCAGCAGCTCCTCCACACCGTTTTACGAGCAGTACTTC	CASSSSTPFYEQYF
NA	TRBV5-1	TRBJ1-1	16	NA	TGCGCCAGCAGCTTGGGTAGAGGGGGGAGGGACACTGAAGCTTTCTTT	CASSLGRGGRDTEAFF
once	TRBV9	TRBJ2-7	14	TRBD2	TGTGCCAGCAGCGATTTGGTAGCGGGAGGTGAGCAGTACTTC	CASSDLVAGGEQYF
NA	TRBV7-9	TRBJ1-1	13	TRBD1	TGTGCCAGCAGCCGAACAGGGGACACTGAAGCTTTCTTT	CASSRTGDTEAFF
few	TRBV10-2	TRBJ2-1	14	NA	TGCGCCAGCATGCCCCCAGGGGCCCTCAATGAGCAGTTCTTC	CASMPPGALNEQFF
NA	TRBV6-5	TRBJ1-2	14	NA	TGTGCCAGCAGTACCCCCGGGAGAGGGAATGGCTACACCTTC	CASSTPGRGNGYTF
NA	TRBV10-2	TRBJ2-3	14	NA	TGCGCCAGCAGCCCCAGCGGAGGTACAGATACGCAGTATTTT	CASSPSGGTDTQYF
NA	TRBV30	TRBJ2-3	13	NA	TGTGCCTGGAGTGTAGGGGGGGTGGGTACGCAGTATTTT	CAWSVGGVGTQYF
NA	TRBV18	TRBJ1-5	14	NA	TGTGCCAGCTCACCGCAGGGGTACAATCAGCCCCAGCATTTT	CASSPQGYNQPQHF
NA	TRBV7-7	TRBJ2-1	15	TRBD2	TGTGCCAGCAGCTTAGGGGGGGGTTTCAACAATGAGCAGTTCTTC	CASSLGGGFNNEQFF
NA	TRBV6-5	TRBJ2-2	16	NA	TGTGCCAGCAGTCACTCCCGGGGAGGGAACACCGGGGAGCTGTTTTTT	CASSHSRGGNTGELFF
NA	TRBV25-1	TRBJ1-1	14	NA	TGTGCCAGCAGTGAAAGGGCGGGGAACACTGAAGCTTTCTTT	CASSERAGNTEAFF
NA	TRBV9	TRBJ2-1	17	TRBD2	TGTGCCAGCAGCGTAGACGAAGGGCGGGGGGCGAACAATGAGCAGTTCTTC	CASSVDEGRGANNEQFF
few	TRBV15	TRBJ2-5	16	NA	TGTGCCACCAGAAGCGGGGCAGGGGAAATCCAAGAGACCCAGTACTTC	CATRSGAGEIQETQYF
few	TRBV20-1	TRBJ1-2	10	NA	TGCAGTGCTAGGTATGATGGCTACACCTTC	CSARYDGYTF
few	TRBV2	TRBJ2-1	16	TRBD1	TGTGCCAGCAGGGGCCGGGGACAGGGAGGAGGGATAGGGCAGTTCTTC	CASRGRGQGGGIGQFF
NA	TRBV30	TRBJ1-2	11	NA	TGTGCCTGGAGTGTACCTAGAGGCTACACCTTC	CAWSVPRGYTF
few	TRBV9	TRBJ2-7	16	TRBD2	TGTGCCAGCAGCGTCCACCCACGGGAGGCCCTCTACGAGCAGTACTTC	CASSVHPREALYEQYF
NA	TRBV2	TRBJ2-7	14	TRBD2	TGTGCCAGCAAACTTAGCGGGAGTCTCCACGAGCAGTACTTC	CASKLSGSLHEQYF
NA	TRBV28	TRBJ2-5	16	TRBD2	TGTGCCAGCAGTTTGCGTGTAGCGGGAGAACAAGAGACCCAGTACTTC	CASSLRVAGEQETQYF
few	TRBV19	TRBJ1-5	15	TRBD1	TGTGCCAGTAGTAATAGACAGGGAAGCAATCAGCCCCAGCATTTT	CASSNRQGSNQPQHF
NA	TRBV18	TRBJ2-6	17	NA	TGTGCCAGCTCATACAGGTATATCGACTCTGGGGCCAACGTCCTGACTTTC	CASSYRYIDSGANVLTF
NA	TRBV9	TRBJ2-7	16	TRBD1	TGTGCCAGCAGCCCGCAGACGGGACAGGGTTTGTACGAGCAGTACTTC	CASSPQTGQGLYEQYF
few	TRBV9	TRBJ1-2	13	NA	TGTGCCAGCAGCCCGACCGGGGAAGGAGGCTACACCTTC	CASSPTGEGGYTF
NA	TRBV2	TRBJ2-3	13	TRBD1	TGTGCCAGCACCTCACAGGGGCCAGATACGCAGTATTTT	CASTSQGPDTQYF
few	TRBV7-9	TRBJ2-1	16	TRBD1	TGTGCCAGCAGCCCCTTAGGGACAGGGGGTTACAATGAGCAGTTCTTC	CASSPLGTGGYNEQFF